The 29 T cell receptor beta chains below were found in one sample sequenced in a study of CD8 T cells in ankylosing spondylitis. Via MiXCR, TCRdb re-called the 5' RACE reads, giving one row per CDR3 protein. The table records around 180,000 distinct CDR3 sequences, 10% to 15% of them present only once. Sequenced material: blood, either unsorted or a sorted T cell fraction (not recorded which). All receptors come from a female donor with ankylosing spondylitis or in good health (not recorded which).

This clonotype was seen a few times. The genes are TRBV25-1 and TRBJ1-1; D gene uncertain. CDR3 length: 12 residues. V was shortened by 6 bases and J by 1 base, with 6 bases between the two germline ends. Looked up from germline, CDR1 is MGHDK and CDR2 is SYGVNS. For the CDR3, the DNA is TGTGCCAGCAGAGTGAGGAACACTGAAGCTTTCTTT. It encodes CASRVRNTEAFF.

This clonotype was observed many times. This chain connects TRBV20-1 to TRBJ1-2; TRBD1 agrees at 7 bases. There are 19 residues in the CDR3. The junction had 16 bases not matched to a gene; V was cut back by 0 bases and J by 0 bases. Germline CDR1 reads DFQATT; CDR2 reads SNEGSKA (reference sequence). CDR3 bases: TGCAGTGCTAGAGATTTTAGGCGCCCCGGCAGGGGGTCTAACTATGGCTACACCTTC. Protein sequence: CSARDFRRPGRGSNYGYTF.

The chain has TRBV12-3 or TRBV12-4 and TRBJ2-2, with D uncertain. V gave up 7 bases and J gave up 4 bases, with 4 bases separating them. CDR3 length equals 11 residues. The CDR3 sequence: CASKATGELFF. CDR3 sequence (DNA): TGTGCCAGCAAGGCCACCGGGGAGCTGTTTTTT.

This clonotype has ten or more counts. This sequence joins TRBV5-6 and TRBJ1-5; 11 bases fit TRBD1. The CDR3 contains 16 residues. Trimming removed 0 bases from V and 4 bases from J; junction bases left unmatched: 3. Germline CDR1 SGHDT, CDR2 YYEEEE. As DNA, the CDR3 is TGTGCCAGCAGCTTGGCCGGGACAGGGGGTAATCAGCCCCAGCATTTT. Residues: CASSLAGTGGNQPQHF.

This clonotype was seen repeatedly, ten times or more. This chain uses TRBV20-1 with TRBJ1-2, with D unclear. V gave up 4 bases and J gave up 4 bases, with 16 bases separating them. The length of the CDR3 is 14 residues. Germline assignment: CDR1 DFQATT and CDR2 SNEGSKA (reference sequence). The CDR3 region is CSATLPLGSYGYTF. CDR3 nucleotides: TGCAGTGCTACCTTGCCCCTGGGATCCTATGGCTACACCTTC.

This clonotype was counted ten times or more. The gene calls are TRBV10-3 and TRBJ1-1, with D possibly matching TRBD1 (5 bases). This CDR3 is built from 11 residues. Germline loops: CDR1 ENHRY, CDR2 SYGVKD. The V end lost 1 base, the J end lost 11 bases, and 8 bases lay between the germline ends. The CDR3 is CAISEWGGAFF. The CDR3 DNA sequence: TGTGCCATCAGTGAGTGGGGGGGGGCTTTCTTT.

This clonotype has ten or more counts. V is TRBV20-1 and J is TRBJ1-4, with a weak D call TRBD1 (5 bases). Germline CDR1 and CDR2: DFQATT and SNEGSKA (reference sequence). The CDR3 is 11 amino acids. Trimming removed 3 bases from V and 14 bases from J, with 13 bases in between. The CDR3 sequence: CSARGGERLFF. The CDR3 bases are TGCAGTGCTAGGGGGGGGGAAAGGCTGTTTTTT.

This clonotype came up many times. The gene calls are TRBV5-1 and TRBJ2-3; D perhaps matches TRBD1 (5 bases). Per germline, CDR1 SGHRS and CDR2 YFSETQ. V lost 1 base, J lost 3 bases, and 9 bases lay in between. This CDR3 is 14 amino acids long. The CDR3: CASSLSTATDTQYF. The CDR3 region has the DNA TGCGCCAGCAGCTTGTCGACAGCTACAGATACGCAGTATTTT.

The chain recombines TRBV9 with TRBJ2-1; 11 bases are a match to TRBD2. CDR1 is SGDLS, CDR2 YYNGEE, per germline. The CDR3 has 15 amino acids. V lost 5 bases and J lost 2; bases outside the gene matches: 3. The CDR3 DNA follows: TGTGCCAGCAGTGAGACTAGCGGGACCTACAATGAGCAGTTCTTC. Residues: CASSETSGTYNEQFF.

The gene calls are TRBV7-9 and TRBJ1-4; no clear D gene. In germline, CDR1 is SEHNR, CDR2 FQNEAQ (reference sequence). The CDR3 runs 14 residues. V shed 5 bases and J shed 0 bases, with 7 bases lying between them. The DNA of the CDR3 is TGTGCCAGCAGCCCGCTCACAACTAATGAAAAACTGTTTTTT. Its translation is CASSPLTTNEKLFF. Full variable domain (outside the CDR3, taken from reference TRBV7-9 and TRBJ1-4): DTGVSQNPRHKITKRGQNVTFRCDPISEHNRLYWYRQTLGQGPEFLTYFQNEAQLEKSRLLSDRFSAERPKGSFSTLEIQRTEQGDSAMYLCASSPLTTNEKLFFGSGTQLSVL.

The chain is built from TRBV5-5 and TRBJ2-3, with 8 bases aligning to TRBD2. The CDR3 totals 15 residues. Germline V lookup: CDR1 SGHKS, CDR2 YYEKEE (reference sequence). After removal of 5 bases from V and 2 bases from J, the junction contained 7 bases not matched to a gene. This CDR3 is CASSPRTSYTDTQYF. The CDR3 nucleotides are TGTGCCAGCAGTCCCCGGACTAGCTACACAGATACGCAGTATTTT.

This chain links TRBV5-1 with TRBJ2-7; 8 bases match TRBD1. Germline V CDR1 and CDR2: SGHRS, YFSETQ. The V and J ends lost 0 bases and 0 bases, in that order; junction bases with no gene match: 2. The CDR3 runs to 15 residues. In DNA form, the CDR3 reads TGCGCCAGCAGCTTGGGGACAGGGTCCTCCTACGAGCAGTACTTC. It translates to CASSLGTGSSYEQYF. Drawing the rest from reference TRBV5-1 and TRBJ2-7, the complete variable domain is KAGVTQTPRYLIKTRGQQVTLSCSPISGHRSVSWYQQTPGQGLQFLFEYFSETQRNKGNFPGRFSGRQFSNSRSEMNVSTLELGDSALYLCASSLGTGSSYEQYFGPGTRLTVT.

This clonotype was found once. The V and J genes are TRBV28 and TRBJ1-2; D may be TRBD1 (6 bases). Germline V lookup: CDR1 MDHEN, CDR2 SYDVKM. V gave up 6 bases and J gave up 5 bases, with 19 bases separating them. There are 15 residues in the CDR3. CDR3 nucleotide sequence: TGTGCCAGCAGACACAAGGGGGAGTCATGGTATGGCTACACCTTC. Translating gives CASRHKGESWYGYTF.

This clonotype was observed at least ten times. This chain joins TRBV7-9 and TRBJ2-1; the D gene is possibly TRBD2 (6 bases). V dropped 5 bases and J dropped 8 bases, with 19 bases sitting between them. CDR3 length equals 15 residues. CDR1 is SEHNR and CDR2 is FQNEAQ in the germline V gene (reference sequence). The CDR3 is CASSRTTTSLDEQFF. The CDR3 bases are TGTGCCAGCAGCCGGACTACCACCTCTTTGGATGAGCAGTTCTTC.

The V call is TRBV4-1, the J call TRBJ2-2; 9 bases match TRBD2. The CDR3 sequence is 17 residues long. J was trimmed by 7 bases and V by 3 bases; bases with no gene match: 12. Germline CDR1 MGHRA, CDR2 YSYEKL. CDR3 protein: CASSHNRPGLAGGELFF. For the CDR3, the DNA is TGCGCCAGCAGCCACAATCGACCGGGACTAGCCGGCGGGGAGCTGTTTTTT.

There are a few counts of this clonotype. V and J are TRBV10-3 and TRBJ2-7; 8 positions match TRBD1. The germline V gene encodes CDR1 ENHRY and CDR2 SYGVKD. With 0 bases clipped from V and 4 bases from J, the junction kept 8 bases outside the gene matches. The CDR3 contains 16 residues. CDR3 DNA sequence: TGTGCCATCAGTGAGTCCCCAGGGGGCATTCCGTACGAGCAGTACTTC. Translation: CAISESPGGIPYEQYF.

This clonotype turned up a few times. The chain links TRBV18 to TRBJ2-7; D may be TRBD2 (5 bases). The V and J ends lost 3 bases and 2 bases respectively, with 11 bases between them. The CDR3 has 14 residues. CDR1 is KGHSH, CDR2 LQKENI, per germline. CDR3 loop: CASSPTRATYEQYF. The CDR3 bases are TGTGCCAGCTCACCGACGCGGGCCACCTACGAGCAGTACTTC.

This clonotype was observed many times. The V gene is TRBV25-1, the J gene TRBJ2-7; 8 nucleotides align to TRBD2. Trimming removed 3 bases from V and 2 bases from J; junction bases left unmatched: 3. The germline V gene encodes CDR1 MGHDK and CDR2 SYGVNS. CDR3 length equals 14 residues. As DNA, the CDR3 is TGTGCCAGCAGTGACAGCGGGAGAGCCTACGAGCAGTACTTC. This encodes CASSDSGRAYEQYF.

This clonotype was picked up many times. V gene TRBV20-1 combines with J gene TRBJ2-1; D possibly uses TRBD1 or TRBD2 (5 bases each). The CDR3 is made up of 15 amino acids. CDR1 and CDR2 (germline): DFQATT, SNEGSKA (reference sequence). Trimming cost V 6 bases and J 0 bases, with 15 bases left between them. CDR3 in amino acids: CSATQGESSYNEQFF. The CDR3 bases are TGCAGTGCCACTCAGGGAGAGAGCTCCTACAATGAGCAGTTCTTC.

The sample holds many counts of this clonotype. This sequence joins TRBV6-5 and TRBJ1-6; D is unclear. Germline V gene data show CDR1 as MNHEY and CDR2 as SVGAGI. V lost 2 bases and J lost 9, with 14 bases in between. This CDR3 is 15 amino acids long. In nucleotides, the CDR3 is TGTGCCAGCAGTTACCTCATAGGGTCGCTTTCACCCCTCCACTTT. It codes for CASSYLIGSLSPLHF.

This clonotype has a count of ten or more. V is TRBV20-1 and J is TRBJ2-7; D gene unclear. Germline CDR1 reads DFQATT; CDR2 reads SNEGSKA (reference sequence). This CDR3 is built from 13 residues. V was clipped by 0 bases and J by 4 bases, with 10 bases between them. In DNA form, the CDR3 reads TGCAGTGCTAGAGATTCCGTCAGATACGAGCAGTACTTC. This sequence encodes CSARDSVRYEQYF.

This clonotype was seen repeatedly, ten times or more. The V and J genes are TRBV5-1 and TRBJ1-1, with 7 bases identical to TRBD1. Germline trimming cut 3 bases from V and 10 bases from J; bases unmatched to any gene: 12. This CDR3 region has 14 residues. CDR1 and CDR2 from the germline V gene are SGHRS and YFSETQ. CDR3 protein: CASSSGGTGRGAFF. As DNA, the CDR3 is TGCGCCAGCAGCTCAGGGGGAACAGGGAGAGGAGCTTTCTTT.

The chain has TRBV6-1 and TRBJ2-7; D possibly corresponds to TRBD1 (5 bases). CDR1 MNHNS and CDR2 SASEGT come from the germline V gene. Trimming took off 8 bases at V and 2 bases at J, with 16 bases between the two ends. The CDR3 runs 14 residues. As DNA, the CDR3 is TGTGCCAGCGAGATCCCCGACAGCCCCTACGAGCAGTACTTC. It is translated as CASEIPDSPYEQYF.

The rearrangement uses TRBV24-1 and TRBJ2-7; 9 bases match TRBD1. Germline CDR1 and CDR2: KGHDR and SFDVKD. This CDR3 is built from 16 residues. V shed 4 bases, J shed 5 bases, and the junction held 11 bases outside the gene matches. The DNA of the CDR3 is TGTGCCACCAGTGAGACCGCCGGGACAGGGTGGGACGAGCAGTACTTC. It codes for CATSETAGTGWDEQYF.

This clonotype was counted ten times or more. The chain is built from TRBV6-2 or TRBV6-3 and TRBJ1-5, with D possibly being TRBD1 (6 bases). The CDR3 loop spans 16 amino acids. The germline V gene encodes CDR1 MNHEY and CDR2 SVGEGT. V was trimmed by 7 bases and J by 2 bases, leaving 18 bases between them. The CDR3 here is CASTNNAGVGNQPQHF. The CDR3 coding sequence is TGTGCCAGCACTAATAACGCAGGGGTAGGCAATCAGCCCCAGCATTTT.

This clonotype occurred many times. This chain uses TRBV5-1 with TRBJ1-2; D might be TRBD1 (6 bases). V was clipped by 4 bases and J by 1 base, with 14 bases between them. The V gene's germline CDR1 is SGHRS and CDR2 YFSETQ. The CDR3 has 15 residues. CDR3: CASSPDSQFNYGYTF. The DNA for the CDR3 is TGCGCCAGCAGCCCGGACAGCCAATTTAACTATGGCTACACCTTC.

This clonotype was recorded at least ten times. The rearrangement joins TRBV7-2 to TRBJ2-7; a weak D match, TRBD1 (5 bases). Germline CDR1 SGHTA, CDR2 FQGNSA. Between the trimmed V and J ends, which lost 1 base and 0 bases, there was a span of 10 bases. This CDR3 is built from 15 residues. The CDR3: CASSLVFQGSYEQYF. In DNA, the CDR3 is TGTGCCAGCAGCTTAGTTTTCCAGGGCTCCTACGAGCAGTACTTC.

This clonotype was picked up many times. The chain is built from TRBV28 and TRBJ2-7; D may be TRBD2 (6 bases). Between the trimmed V and J ends, which lost 7 bases and 2 bases, there was a span of 12 bases. CDR3 length: 13 residues. Germline V gene sequence: CDR1 MDHEN, CDR2 SYDVKM. This CDR3 reads CASMGTLTYEQYF. CDR3 nucleotide sequence: TGTGCCAGCATGGGGACTCTCACCTACGAGCAGTACTTC.

The genes are TRBV12-3 or TRBV12-4 and TRBJ1-1; D is perhaps TRBD1 (5 bases). V was trimmed by 3 bases and J by 2 bases, leaving 13 bases between them. The CDR3 spans 15 residues. CDR3 coding DNA: TGTGCCAGCAGTTTCGGCTCGGGACGAAACACTGAAGCTTTCTTT. Translated: CASSFGSGRNTEAFF.